These 16 T cell receptor beta chains share one sample of origin, sequenced in a study of chemoradiotherapy in HPV16-positive cancers. Generated by immunoSEQ multiplex PCR, the TCRdb table keeps only in-frame clones and is missing some. The sample yields roughly 16,000 clones, more than 70% seen once. Sampling took place from a patient who underwent chemoradiotherapy. These receptors were taken from a human donor with HPV-associated anogenital cancer.

This clone was recorded once. This rearrangement joins TRBV5-4 to TRBJ1-2; 7 bases are shared with TRBD1. This CDR3 region has 17 residues. With 4 bases clipped from V and 8 bases from J, the junction kept 20 bases outside the gene matches. Germline CDR1 is SGHNT and CDR2 is YYREEE (reference sequence). The CDR3 coding sequence is TGTGCCAGCAGCCCTTTTAGTCTTCAGGGGGTGAGAAAGGGCTACACCTTC. Translated, it gives CASSPFSLQGVRKGYTF.

In its sample, this clone was seen a few times. The chain employs TRBV9 and TRBJ2-7; D gene uncertain. The V and J ends lost 0 bases and 11 bases respectively, with 15 bases between them. Germline CDR1 is SGDLS and CDR2 is YYNGEE. This CDR3 comprises 13 residues. DNA of the CDR3: TGTGCCAGCAGCGTAGCAACGGCAGGCGCTAAGTACTTC. Translated, it gives CASSVATAGAKYF.

The V and J genes are TRBV7-9 and TRBJ2-5; 12 bases align to TRBD1. The CDR3 consists of 17 residues. After removal of 5 bases from V and 6 bases from J, the junction contained 13 bases not matched to a gene. Germline CDR1 is SEHNR and CDR2 is FQNEAQ (reference sequence). For the CDR3, the DNA is TGTGCCAGCAGCCCGAAAGAGGGACAGGGGGCGGGAAAGACCCAGTACTTC. Protein: CASSPKEGQGAGKTQYF.

This chain links TRBV6-5 with TRBJ1-3; TRBD1 matches 10 bases. The V gene's germline CDR1 is MNHEY and CDR2 SVGAGI. The CDR3 covers 16 residues. The V gene end was trimmed by 4 bases and the J gene end by 6 bases; junction bases not matched to a gene: 9. CDR3 DNA: TGTGCCAGCAGTTCTCTTTTCGGACAGGGGGTAAACACCATATATTTT. Its translation is CASSSLFGQGVNTIYF.

V usage is TRBV10-3 and J usage is TRBJ2-1, with D possibly being TRBD2 (5 bases). Trimming shortened V by 4 bases and J by 1 base, and 14 bases separated the two germline ends. In germline, CDR1 is ENHRY, CDR2 SYGVKD. This CDR3 spans 16 amino acids. The CDR3 loop reads CAISVADPGSYNEQFF. CDR3 sequence (DNA): TGTGCCATCAGTGTGGCGGACCCGGGGTCCTACAATGAGCAGTTCTTC.

The rearrangement links TRBV11-3 to TRBJ2-1; D uncertain. Germline-derived CDR1 and CDR2 are SGHNT and YENEEA. V was clipped by 3 bases and J by 3 bases, with 9 bases between them. The CDR3 is made up of 14 amino acids. The CDR3 loop is CASSFSNFYNEQFF. Here the CDR3 DNA reads TGTGCCAGCAGCTTTTCGAATTTCTACAATGAGCAGTTCTTC.

This clone was found once. J is TRBJ2-1 and V is TRBV19; the match to TRBD1 covers 10 bases. Germline loops: CDR1 LNHDA, CDR2 SQIVND (reference sequence). CDR3 length: 14 residues. J was trimmed by 8 bases and V by 4 bases; bases with no gene match: 5. CDR3 sequence: CASSTRQGADEQFF. Here the CDR3 DNA reads TGTGCCAGTAGTACGCGACAGGGGGCTGATGAGCAGTTCTTC. The full variable domain, in which reference TRBV19 and TRBJ2-1 provide the parts outside the CDR3, is DGGITQSPKYLFRKEGQNVTLSCEQNLNHDAMYWYRQDPGQGLRLIYYSQIVNDFQKGDIAEGYSVSREKKESFPLTVTSAQKNPTAFYLCASSTRQGADEQFFGPGTRLTVL.

The chain recombines TRBV15 with TRBJ2-7; D not certain. Germline lookup yields CDR1 LNHNV and CDR2 YYDKDF (reference sequence). V shed 6 bases and J shed 2 bases, with 5 bases lying between them. The CDR3 is made up of 11 amino acids. DNA for the CDR3: TGTGCCACCAGGCTCACCTACGAGCAGTACTTC. It translates to CATRLTYEQYF.

Here the CDR3 DNA reads TGTGCCAGCAGTTACTCGTACGCTTTCACTGAAGCTTTCTTT. Its translation is CASSYSYAFTEAFF. The chain joins TRBV6-5 to TRBJ1-1, with D unresolved. CDR3 length equals 14 residues. Germline CDR1 and CDR2: MNHEY and SVGAGI. The V gene lost 0 bases and the J gene lost 4 bases, with 9 bases spanning the gap.

The sample holds a few counts of this clone. V usage is TRBV14 and J usage is TRBJ1-6; D remains ambiguous. Germline V gene data show CDR1 as SGHDN and CDR2 as FVKESK. This CDR3 spans 14 amino acids. V was clipped by 4 bases and J by 7 bases, with 11 bases between them. CDR3 nucleotides: TGTGCCAGCAGCCGCGGACCGCCGAATTCACCCCTCCACTTT. Translation gives CASSRGPPNSPLHF. The full variable domain, its missing parts supplied by reference TRBV14 and TRBJ1-6, is EAGVTQFPSHSVIEKGQTVTLRCDPISGHDNLYWYRRVMGKEIKFLLHFVKESKQDESGMPNNRFLAERTGGTYSTLKVQPAELEDSGVYFCASSRGPPNSPLHFGNGTRLTVT.

This clone appeared a single time. The chain carries TRBV30 and TRBJ1-1; D gene unclear. This CDR3 contains 14 residues. The germline gives CDR1 GTSNPN, CDR2 SVGIG (reference sequence). V lost 2 bases to trimming and J lost 0 bases, with 10 bases between them. Written as DNA, the CDR3 is TGTGCCTGGAGTCCCGGAGACATGAACACTGAAGCTTTCTTT. Residues: CAWSPGDMNTEAFF.

The chain recombines TRBV7-3 with TRBJ2-1; TRBD1 or TRBD2 may be the D gene (7 bases each). This CDR3 is built from 14 residues. CDR1 is SGHTA and CDR2 is FQGTGA in the germline V gene. The V end was cut by 1 base, the J end by 7 bases, with 11 bases between. The CDR3 coding sequence is TGTGCCAGCAGCTTAAACAGGGGAGGGAATGAGCAGTTCTTC. This encodes CASSLNRGGNEQFF.

The chain links TRBV28 to TRBJ1-5; D unclear. This CDR3 comprises 15 residues. V was trimmed by 4 bases and J by 11 bases, leaving 21 bases between them. Germline V CDR1 and CDR2: MDHEN, SYDVKM. The chain's CDR3 is CASSYPLKGPATQHF. CDR3 DNA sequence: TGTGCCAGCAGTTACCCCCTTAAAGGCCCCGCAACCCAGCATTTT.

The gene calls are TRBV9 and TRBJ2-2; 12 nucleotides agree with TRBD1. This CDR3 is 15 amino acids long. Germline V gives CDR1 SGDLS, CDR2 YYNGEE. Losses at the gene ends were 3 bases for V and 8 bases for J; bases not matched to a gene: 5. CDR3 DNA sequence: TGTGCCAGCAGCGAGGGACAGGGGGCTCCGGGGGAGCTGTTTTTT. Translation: CASSEGQGAPGELFF. Combining the CDR3 with reference TRBV9 and TRBJ2-2 gives the whole variable domain DSGVTQTPKHLITATGQRVTLRCSPRSGDLSVYWYQQSLDQGLQFLIQYYNGEERAKGNILERFSAQQFPDLHSELNLSSLELGDSALYFCASSEGQGAPGELFFGEGSRLTVL.

The chain carries TRBV13 and TRBJ2-3, with 7 positions matching TRBD2. There are 16 residues in the CDR3. Germline V CDR1 and CDR2: PRHDT, FYEKMQ (reference sequence). With V trimmed by 3 bases and J by 7 bases, 13 bases remained unmatched. CDR3 sequence: CASSFSLAGDLNTQYF. The CDR3 region has the DNA TGTGCCAGCAGCTTTTCGCTGGCGGGGGACCTCAATACGCAGTATTTT. The full variable domain, completed using reference TRBV13 and TRBJ2-3, is AAGVIQSPRHLIKEKRETATLKCYPIPRHDTVYWYQQGPGQDPQFLISFYEKMQSDKGSIPDRFSAQQFSDYHSELNMSSLELGDSALYFCASSFSLAGDLNTQYFGPGTRLTVL.

The rearrangement joins TRBV16 to TRBJ2-7; D remains ambiguous. V was pared by 0 bases and J by 6 bases, with 15 bases between. Germline lookup yields CDR1 KGHSY and CDR2 FQNENV. This CDR3 has 15 amino acids. The CDR3 sequence: CASSQSMAQSGEQYF. CDR3 bases: TGTGCCAGCAGCCAATCAATGGCACAGTCTGGCGAGCAGTACTTC.